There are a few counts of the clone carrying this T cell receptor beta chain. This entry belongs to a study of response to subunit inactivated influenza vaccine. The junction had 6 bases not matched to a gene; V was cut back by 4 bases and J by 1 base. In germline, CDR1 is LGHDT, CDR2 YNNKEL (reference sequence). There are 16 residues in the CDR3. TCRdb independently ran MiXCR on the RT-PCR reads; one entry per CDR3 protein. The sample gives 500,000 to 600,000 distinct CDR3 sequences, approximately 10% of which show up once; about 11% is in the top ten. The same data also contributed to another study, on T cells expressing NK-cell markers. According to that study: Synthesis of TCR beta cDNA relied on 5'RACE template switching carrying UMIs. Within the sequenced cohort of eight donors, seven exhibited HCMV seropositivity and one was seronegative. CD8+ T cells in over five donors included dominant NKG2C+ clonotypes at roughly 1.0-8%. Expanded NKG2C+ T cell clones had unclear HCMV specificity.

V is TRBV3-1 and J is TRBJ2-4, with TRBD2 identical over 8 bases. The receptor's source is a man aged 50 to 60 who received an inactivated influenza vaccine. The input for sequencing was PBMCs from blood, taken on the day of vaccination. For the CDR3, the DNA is TGTGCCAGCAGCCTGCGGGGGGTGCTGGCCAAAAACATTCAGTACTTC. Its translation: CASSLRGVLAKNIQYF.